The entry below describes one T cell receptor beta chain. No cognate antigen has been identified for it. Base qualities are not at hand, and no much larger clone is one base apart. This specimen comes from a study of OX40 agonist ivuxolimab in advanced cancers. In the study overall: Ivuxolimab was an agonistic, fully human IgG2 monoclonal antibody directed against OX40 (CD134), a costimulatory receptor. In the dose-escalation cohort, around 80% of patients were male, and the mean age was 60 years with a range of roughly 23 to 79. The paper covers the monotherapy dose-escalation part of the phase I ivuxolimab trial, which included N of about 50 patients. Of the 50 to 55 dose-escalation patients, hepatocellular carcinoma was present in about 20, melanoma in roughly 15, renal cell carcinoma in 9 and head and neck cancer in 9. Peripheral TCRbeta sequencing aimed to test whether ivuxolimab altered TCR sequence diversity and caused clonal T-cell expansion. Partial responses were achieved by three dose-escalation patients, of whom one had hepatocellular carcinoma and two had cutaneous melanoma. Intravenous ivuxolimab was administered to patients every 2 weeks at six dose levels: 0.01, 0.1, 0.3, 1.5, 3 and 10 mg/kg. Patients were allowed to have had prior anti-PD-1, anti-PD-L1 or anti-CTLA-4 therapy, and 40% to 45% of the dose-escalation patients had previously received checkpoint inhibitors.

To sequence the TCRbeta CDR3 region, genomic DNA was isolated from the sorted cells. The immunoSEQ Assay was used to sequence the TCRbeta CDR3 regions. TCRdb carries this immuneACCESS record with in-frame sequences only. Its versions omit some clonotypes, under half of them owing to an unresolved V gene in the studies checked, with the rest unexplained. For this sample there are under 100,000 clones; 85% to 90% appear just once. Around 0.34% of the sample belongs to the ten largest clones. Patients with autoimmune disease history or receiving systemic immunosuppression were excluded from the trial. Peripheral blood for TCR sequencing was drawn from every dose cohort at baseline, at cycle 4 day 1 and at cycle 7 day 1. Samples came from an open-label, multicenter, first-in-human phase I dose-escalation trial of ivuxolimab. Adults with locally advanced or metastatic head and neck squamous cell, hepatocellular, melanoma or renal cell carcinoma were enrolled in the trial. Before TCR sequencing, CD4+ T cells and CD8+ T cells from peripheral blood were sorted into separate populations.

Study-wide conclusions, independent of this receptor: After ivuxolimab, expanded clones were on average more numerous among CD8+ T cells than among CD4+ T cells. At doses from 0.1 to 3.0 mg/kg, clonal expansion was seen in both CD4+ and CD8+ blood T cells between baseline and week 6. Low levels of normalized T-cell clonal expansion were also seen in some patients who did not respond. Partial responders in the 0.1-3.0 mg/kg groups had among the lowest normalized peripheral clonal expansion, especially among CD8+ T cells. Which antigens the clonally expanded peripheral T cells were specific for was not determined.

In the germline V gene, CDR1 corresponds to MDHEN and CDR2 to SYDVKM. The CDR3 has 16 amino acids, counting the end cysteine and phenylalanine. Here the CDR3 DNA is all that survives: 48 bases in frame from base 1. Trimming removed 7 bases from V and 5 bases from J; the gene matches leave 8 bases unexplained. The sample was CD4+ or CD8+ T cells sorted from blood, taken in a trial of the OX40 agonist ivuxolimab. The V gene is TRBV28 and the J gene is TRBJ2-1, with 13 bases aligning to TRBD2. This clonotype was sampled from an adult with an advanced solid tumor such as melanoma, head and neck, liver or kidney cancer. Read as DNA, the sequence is TGTGCCAGCATCTTTACTGGACTAGCGGGGGACAATGAGCAGTTCTTC. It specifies CASIFTGLAGDNEQFF.